These 10 T cell receptor beta chains were all obtained from the same sample, sequenced in a study of regulatory T cells in long-lasting Graves disease. To make TCR beta libraries, researchers used iRepertoire HTBI primers and Arm-PCR of CDR3 regions. TCRdb ran MiXCR on the multiplex PCR reads and lists one entry per CDR3 protein. The data contain about 500,000 distinct CDR3 sequences, around 12% of them seen just once; the ten biggest clones take up roughly 8.9%. Noted time point: newly diagnosed GD, antithyroid drugs for less than 3 months. The TCR library was made from RNA extracted from PBMCs. These data also formed part of another study, on T cells in Graves' hyperthyroidism and ophthalmopathy.

Sequences were derived from peripheral blood mononuclear cells (PBMCs), sampled at new diagnosis, from a patient treated with antithyroid drugs. These receptors were collected from a woman aged 25 to 39 with Graves disease.

This clonotype was recorded at least ten times. The chain is built from TRBV7-6 and TRBJ2-2; possible D gene TRBD1, 5 bases. This CDR3 comprises 16 residues. With 2 bases removed from V and 3 bases from J, the gap between germline ends came to 13 bases. The germline CDR1 and CDR2 sequences are SGHVS and FNYEAQ. CDR3 amino acids: CASSLSLSGYTGELFF. The CDR3, as DNA: TGTGCCAGCAGCTTAAGTCTTTCAGGGTACACCGGGGAGCTGTTTTTT.

This clonotype was seen at least ten times. The chain links TRBV18 to TRBJ2-3, with D possibly being TRBD2 (6 bases). The germline CDR1 and CDR2 sequences are KGHSH and LQKENI. CDR3 length equals 16 residues. Between the trimmed V and J ends, which lost 5 bases and 2 bases, there was a span of 17 bases. The CDR3 protein is CASSKGAGSPTDTQYF. DNA for the CDR3: TGTGCCAGCTCAAAAGGGGCCGGGAGCCCCACAGATACGCAGTATTTT.

This clonotype has at least ten counts. The rearrangement links TRBV2 to TRBJ1-1; no firm D call. From germline, CDR1 is SNHLY and CDR2 FYNNEI. Trimming removed 3 bases from V and 3 bases from J, with 5 bases in between. The CDR3 consists of 12 residues. CDR3: CASSDSYTEAFF. CDR3 in DNA: TGTGCCAGCAGTGACAGCTACACTGAAGCTTTCTTT.

This clonotype was observed many times. The chain couples TRBV28 to TRBJ2-7; D not certain. The length of the CDR3 is 14 residues. Germline V gene lookup returns CDR1 MDHEN and CDR2 SYDVKM. The germline V and J ends were trimmed by 6 bases and 0 bases, with 12 bases remaining between them. CDR3 loop: CASSLSGRSYEQYF. For the CDR3, the DNA is TGTGCCAGCAGCTTAAGTGGGCGCTCCTACGAGCAGTACTTC.

This clonotype occurred a few times. The chain has TRBV7-8 and TRBJ1-2, with TRBD1 matching 7 bases. Trimming took 5 bases from V and 3 from J; bases not matched to a gene: 6. CDR1 and CDR2 from the germline V gene are SGHVS and FQNEAQ. This CDR3 has 14 residues. The CDR3 sequence is CASSPPGTDYGYTF. CDR3 coding DNA: TGTGCCAGCAGCCCTCCCGGGACAGACTATGGCTACACCTTC.

Ten or more counts support this clonotype. The rearrangement uses TRBV10-3 and TRBJ1-1; 12 positions match TRBD1. The germline V gene encodes CDR1 ENHRY and CDR2 SYGVKD. The CDR3 has 14 amino acids. The J segment lost 8 bases and the V segment lost 6 bases, leaving 7 bases of the junction unmatched. The CDR3 nucleotides are TGTGCCATCAGGCCGGGACAGGGGGCATCGGAAGCTTTCTTT. Translating it yields CAIRPGQGASEAFF.

This clonotype has a count of ten or more. The chain couples TRBV13 to TRBJ2-1, with D unresolved. Per the germline V gene, CDR1 is PRHDT and CDR2 is FYEKMQ (reference sequence). This CDR3 has 12 amino acids. The V end was cut by 4 bases, the J end by 8 bases, with 9 bases between. Here the CDR3 reads CASSSRPDEQFF. The CDR3 DNA reads TGTGCCAGCAGCTCGAGACCGGATGAGCAGTTCTTC.

The chain couples TRBV19 to TRBJ2-1; 8 bases are a match to TRBD1. The CDR3 has 14 residues. Per the germline V gene, CDR1 is LNHDA and CDR2 is SQIVND (reference sequence). With V trimmed by 5 bases and J by 6 bases, 6 bases remained unmatched. CDR3 protein: CASSVDRGPNEQFF. DNA for the CDR3: TGTGCCAGTAGTGTTGACAGGGGTCCCAATGAGCAGTTCTTC.

Concerning this clonotype: A single base separates this from a much larger clone, so it may be a read error. A read error is likely, as this CDR3 ends without the conserved phenylalanine or tryptophan. The chain joins TRBV10-1 to TRBJ1-2; 7 bases align to TRBD1. The CDR3 covers 17 residues. V gave up 5 bases and J gave up 0 bases; unmatched junction bases: 12. The germline V gene encodes CDR1 WNHNN and CDR2 SYGVQD (reference sequence). In nucleotides, the CDR3 is TGCGCCAGCAGTTCCGGGACAGCTACGCCTCCTAACTATGGCTACACCTCC. This translates into CASSSGTATPPNYGYTS.

This clonotype has ten or more counts. The chain couples TRBV18 to TRBJ1-4; D may be TRBD1 (6 bases). The CDR3 covers 15 residues. Germline CDR1 reads KGHSH; CDR2 reads LQKENI. The V end was cut by 2 bases, the J end by 3 bases, with 10 bases between. In nucleotides, the CDR3 is TGTGCCAGCTCACCAGGGGGCCGAGCTAATGAAAAACTGTTTTTT. It yields the protein CASSPGGRANEKLFF.